These 10 T cell receptor beta chains came from one sample sequenced in a study of cytomegalovirus exposure and HLA in healthy donors. With 60 Vbeta and 13 Jbeta primers, the PCR was carried out. Sequencing used immunoSEQ multiplex PCR; TCRdb keeps in-frame clones, though not all of them. The table has 200,000 to 250,000 clones, approximately 70% seen once; the top ten hold under 2%. Material: PBMCs. All receptors derive from a woman aged 25 to 45 in good health and CMV-seronegative.

The chain has TRBV10-3 and TRBJ1-2; no reliable D call. Trimming removed 5 bases from V and 6 bases from J, with 19 bases in between. The CDR3 sequence is 15 residues long. The germline gives CDR1 ENHRY, CDR2 SYGVKD. For the CDR3, the DNA is TGTGCCATCAGTTCTCCCCTAGTAATGGAGCATGGCTACACCTTC. Protein sequence: CAISSPLVMEHGYTF.

DNA of the CDR3: TGTGCCAGCAGCTGGGACAAGTACCAAGAGACCCAGTACTTC. It yields the protein CASSWDKYQETQYF. The chain is built from TRBV11-2 and TRBJ2-5, with D possibly matching TRBD1 (6 bases). Trimming shortened V by 4 bases and J by 0 bases, and 9 bases separated the two germline ends. The CDR3 is 14 residues long. The germline V gene encodes CDR1 SGHAT and CDR2 FQNNGV.

This rearrangement joins TRBV6-1 to TRBJ2-1; D possibly corresponds to TRBD2 (5 bases). V shed 6 bases and J shed 10 bases, with 22 bases lying between them. Looked up from germline, CDR1 is MNHNS and CDR2 is SASEGT. The CDR3 runs to 15 residues. Here the CDR3 DNA reads TGTGCCAGCAGACCGACGGGGAGCACACCGGGGGAGCAGTTCTTC. This encodes CASRPTGSTPGEQFF.

On this clone itself: Other DNA sequences in this specimen translate into the identical CDR3. The chain couples TRBV7-9 to TRBJ1-1; D not certain. The germline V gene has CDR1 SEHNR and CDR2 FQNEAQ (reference sequence). The CDR3 length is 12 residues. V was pared by 6 bases and J by 0 bases, with 5 bases between. The CDR3 region is CASSLLNTEAFF. The CDR3 coding sequence is TGTGCCAGCAGTCTATTGAACACTGAAGCTTTCTTT.

The chain joins TRBV21-1 to TRBJ2-1; TRBD1, the table's D call, lacks a check against the DNA. TRBV21-1 is shown as a pseudogene. This CDR3 region has 17 residues. CDR3 nucleotides: TGTGTCAGCAGCAAAGGATGGACAGGGACCCAAAAAAATGAGCAGTTCTTC. The encoded protein is CVSSKGWTGTQKNEQFF.

The J gene is TRBJ2-5, the V gene TRBV27; 9 positions match TRBD1. The DNA end is more similar to TRBJ2-7, so the J call may be wrong. The CDR3 covers 14 residues. The germline gives CDR1 MNHEY, CDR2 SMNVEV (reference sequence). DNA of the CDR3: TGTGCCAGCAGGGGGACAGGGAGCTCCTACGAGCAGTACTTC. This codes for CASRGTGSSYEQYF.

V gene TRBV6-1 combines with J gene TRBJ1-2, with D perhaps TRBD1 (6 bases). Germline assignment: CDR1 MNHNS and CDR2 SASEGT. This CDR3 comprises 17 residues. The ends were cut back, 2 bases at V and 4 bases at J, with 20 bases in the middle. CDR3 sequence (DNA): TGTGCCAGCAGTGAATATGGAGGGGGGGGAGGGGTCTATGGCTACACCTTC. Amino acid sequence: CASSEYGGGGGVYGYTF.

This chain links TRBV4-1 with TRBJ2-1, with 9 bases matching TRBD2. In germline, CDR1 is MGHRA, CDR2 YSYEKL. V shed 4 bases and J 0 bases; nucleotides not matched to a gene: 13. The CDR3 runs 19 residues. The CDR3 sequence: CASSLLAGAKNLSYNEQFF. CDR3 bases: TGCGCCAGCAGCCTCTTAGCGGGGGCCAAAAACCTCTCCTACAATGAGCAGTTCTTC.

The chain joins TRBV27 to TRBJ1-2; 8 positions agree with TRBD1. Per germline, CDR1 MNHEY and CDR2 SMNVEV (reference sequence). V dropped 4 bases and J dropped 1; count of bases not matched to a gene: 8. This CDR3 is 16 amino acids long. This chain's CDR3 is CASSYQGATINYGYTF. The CDR3 region has the DNA TGTGCCAGCAGTTACCAGGGGGCGACTATTAACTATGGCTACACCTTC.

This clone has more than one count but fewer than ten. The gene calls are TRBV6-1 and TRBJ2-1; 9 nucleotides agree with TRBD2. Unmatched junction bases numbered 3, after V lost 2 bases and J lost 4 bases. The CDR3 has 15 residues. The germline V gene encodes CDR1 MNHNS and CDR2 SASEGT. CDR3 region: CASSEIAGEYNEQFF. As DNA, the CDR3 is TGTGCCAGCAGTGAAATAGCGGGAGAATACAATGAGCAGTTCTTC.